This entry describes one TCR beta chain. With V trimmed by 7 bases and J by 3 bases, 8 bases remained unmatched. Per the germline V gene, CDR1 is LNHDA and CDR2 is SQIVND (reference sequence). This CDR3 spans 14 amino acids. This sample is drawn from a study of shared clonotypes between healthy human individuals. Clones were read by immunoSEQ multiplex PCR, and TCRdb kept only the in-frame ones, dropping some. The repertoire has 2.5 million or so clones, approximately 90% of them found once; the top ten carry roughly 0.15%. V is TRBV19 and J is TRBJ1-2, with 7 nucleotides matching TRBD1. The source is a man between 18 and 29 years old in good health. The sample taken for sequencing was naive CD4+ T cells sorted from blood. Described subset: CD45RA+ positively selected. The CDR3 protein is CASTRDSAYYGYTF. The CDR3 nucleotides are TGTGCCAGTACCCGGGACAGCGCTTACTATGGCTACACCTTC.